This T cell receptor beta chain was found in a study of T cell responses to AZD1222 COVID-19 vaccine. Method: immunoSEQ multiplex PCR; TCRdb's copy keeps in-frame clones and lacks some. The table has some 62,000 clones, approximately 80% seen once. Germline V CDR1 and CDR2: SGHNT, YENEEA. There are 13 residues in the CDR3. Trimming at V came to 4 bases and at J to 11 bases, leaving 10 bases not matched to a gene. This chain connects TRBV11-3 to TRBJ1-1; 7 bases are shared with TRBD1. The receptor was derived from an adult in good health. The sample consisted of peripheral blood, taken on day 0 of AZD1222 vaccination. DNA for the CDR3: TGTGCCAGCAGCTCCGGGACAGACCGTGCGGCTTTCTTT. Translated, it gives CASSSGTDRAAFF.